Following are 9 T cell receptor beta chains from one sample sequenced in a study of tissue T cells after allogeneic stem cell transplantation. The repertoire was sequenced with immunoSEQ multiplex PCR; TCRdb's copy has only in-frame clones and lacks some. Of 20,000 to 25,000 clones listed, 69% are singletons. Sequenced: blood. Receptors were obtained from a female BALB/c mouse in good health. Strain MHC haplotype: H2-d.

This clone was seen just once. The listed genes are named as in mouse. The missing CDR3 end, 1 residue past where the read stops, is filled in from the germline J gene. V gene TRBV5 combines with J gene TRBJ2-5; the D gene could be TRBD1 or TRBD2 (6 bases each). Trimming stripped 4 bases from V and 2 bases from J, with 7 bases between. This CDR3 spans 13 amino acids. Germline lookup yields CDR1 LGHNA and CDR2 YNLKQL (reference sequence). The CDR3 sequence is CASSLGAQDTQYF. CDR3 bases read: TGTGCCAGCAGCCTGGGGGCCCAAGACACCCAGTAC.

Worth noting for this clone: The genes are named according to mouse. The read is 1 residue too short to cover the CDR3 end, so that end is filled in from the germline J gene. The J gene is TRBJ1-6, the V gene TRBV13-2; 9 bases fit TRBD1. TRBJ1-6 is an open reading frame, and its role is uncertain. CDR3 length: 16 amino acids. Germline CDR1 NNHNN, CDR2 SYGAGS (reference sequence). With V trimmed by 3 bases and J by 2 bases, 3 bases remained unmatched. The CDR3 DNA, read in part, is TGTGCCAGCGGTGTCGACAGGGGGGCCTATAATTCGCCCCTCTAC. The encoded protein is CASGVDRGAYNSPLY. Given in full, the CDR3 is CASGVDRGAYNSPLYF.

With regard to this clone: All gene names here are mouse names. The CDR3 spells CGARDRAGGAREQYF. The DNA read from the CDR3 is TGTGGTGCTAGGGATCGAGCTGGGGGGGCGCGTGAACAGTAC. The gene calls are TRBV20 and TRBJ2-7, with 10 positions matching TRBD2. The DNA ends 1 residue before the CDR3 does, and the rest of the CDR3 is filled in from the germline J gene. In germline, CDR1 is GFQATS, CDR2 STVNSAI. CDR3 length: 15 residues. J gave up 6 bases and V 0 bases, and 8 bases lay outside the gene matches.

Comments on this clone: The gene names given are mouse names. The sequenced fragment ends 1 residue before the CDR3 boundary, so the rest is inferred from the germline J gene. The chain employs TRBV20 and TRBJ1-6; D is unresolved. TRBJ1-6 carries the ORF label, with uncertain function. The V end was cut by 0 bases, the J end by 5 bases, with 5 bases between. Germline V CDR1 and CDR2: GFQATS, STVNSAI. The CDR3 loop spans 13 amino acids. CDR3 DNA, as far as it was read: TGTGGTGCTAGGGAGGGGAATAATTCGCCCCTCTAC. It is translated as CGAREGNNSPLY. The complete CDR3 reads CGAREGNNSPLYF.

This clone was counted a single time. The genes are named according to mouse. The CDR3 end falls 1 residue outside the read, so it is completed with the germline J gene. This chain links TRBV13-2 with TRBJ2-2, with TRBD2 identical over 10 bases. The junction had 5 bases not matched to a gene; V was cut back by 3 bases and J by 0 bases. Germline V lookup: CDR1 NNHNN, CDR2 SYGAGS (reference sequence). The CDR3 has 17 amino acids. The covered CDR3 bases are TGTGCCAGCGGTGGGACTGGGGGCTCTGCAAACACCGGGCAGCTCTAC. Its translation is CASGGTGGSANTGQLY. The entire CDR3 protein reads CASGGTGGSANTGQLYF.

To note about this clone: Gene names follow the mouse nomenclature. The DNA ends 1 residue before the CDR3 does, and the rest of the CDR3 is filled in from the germline J gene. This sequence joins TRBV4 and TRBJ2-2; no reliable D call. The CDR3 length is 12 residues. Germline loops: CDR1 LGHDT, CDR2 YNNKQL (reference sequence). V gave up 6 bases and J gave up 0 bases, with 2 bases separating them. The covered CDR3 bases are TGTGCCAGCAGAGCAAACACCGGGCAGCTCTAC. This translates into CASRANTGQLY. The whole CDR3 sequence is CASRANTGQLYF. The full variable domain, completed using reference TRBV4 and TRBJ2-2, is ETAVFQTPNYHVTQVGNEVSFNCKQTLGHDTMYWYKQDSKKLLKIMFSYNNKQLIVNETVPRRFSPQSSDKAHLNLRIKSVEPEDSAVYLCASRANTGQLYFGEGSKLTVL.

In its sample, this clone was seen a few times. The genes and germline here are from mouse. The read ends 1 residue early relative to the CDR3; the germline J gene fills the gap. The chain links TRBV19 to TRBJ2-7; TRBD1 is a possible D gene (5 bases). This CDR3 is built from 13 residues. Per the germline V gene, CDR1 is FNHDT and CDR2 is SITEND (reference sequence). V was cut by 6 bases and J by 0 bases, with 10 bases left in between. The DNA read from the CDR3 is TGTGCCAGCACAGGGTTCAGCTCCTATGAACAGTAC. Translating it yields CASTGFSSYEQY. The complete CDR3 reads CASTGFSSYEQYF.

Note on this clone: Gene names are the mouse ones. The read finishes 1 residue shy of the CDR3 end, and the germline J gene is used to complete it. V usage is TRBV19 and J usage is TRBJ2-7, with TRBD2 matching over 12 bases. The CDR3 runs to 15 residues. Germline CDR1 FNHDT, CDR2 SITEND (reference sequence). V trimming: 3 bases; J trimming: 7 bases; junction bases outside the gene matches: 8. The CDR3 loop is CASSNRLGGQGEQYF. CDR3 DNA (partial): TGTGCCAGCAGTAACCGACTGGGGGGGCAGGGGGAACAGTAC.

This clone was recorded only once. Mouse gene names and germline throughout. Sequencing ends 1 residue short of the CDR3 end; the germline J gene provides the rest. The J gene is TRBJ2-3, the V gene TRBV13-1; no clear D gene. The V gene's germline CDR1 is NSHNY and CDR2 SYGAGN. Trimming shortened V by 2 bases and J by 0 bases, and 7 bases separated the two germline ends. CDR3 size: 14 residues. The CDR3 DNA, read in part, is TGTGCCAGCAGTGACAAAACTAGTGCAGAAACGCTGTAT. This encodes CASSDKTSAETLY. The CDR3, in full, reads CASSDKTSAETLYF.